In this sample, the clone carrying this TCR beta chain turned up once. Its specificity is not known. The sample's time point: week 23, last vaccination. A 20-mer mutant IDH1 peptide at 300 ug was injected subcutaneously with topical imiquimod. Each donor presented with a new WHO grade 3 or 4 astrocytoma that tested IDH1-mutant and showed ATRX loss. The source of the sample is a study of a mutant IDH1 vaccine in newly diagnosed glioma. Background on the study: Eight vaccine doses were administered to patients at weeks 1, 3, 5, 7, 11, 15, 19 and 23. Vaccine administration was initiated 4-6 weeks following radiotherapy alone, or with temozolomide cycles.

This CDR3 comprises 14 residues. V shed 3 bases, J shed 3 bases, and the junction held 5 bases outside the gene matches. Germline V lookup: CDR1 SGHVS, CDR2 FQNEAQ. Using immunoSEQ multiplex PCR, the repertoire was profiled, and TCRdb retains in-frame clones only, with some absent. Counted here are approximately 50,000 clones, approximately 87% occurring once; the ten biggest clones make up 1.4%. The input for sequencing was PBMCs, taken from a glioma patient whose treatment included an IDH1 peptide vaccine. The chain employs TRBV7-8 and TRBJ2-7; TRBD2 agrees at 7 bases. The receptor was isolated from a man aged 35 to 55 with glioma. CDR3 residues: CASSFLTSSYEQYF. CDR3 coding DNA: TGTGCCAGCAGCTTTCTGACTAGCAGCTACGAGCAGTACTTC.